This entry lists 3 T cell receptor beta chains sequenced from one sample in a study of cytomegalovirus exposure and HLA in healthy donors (dated by TCRdb to 2016 to 2017). Library preparation was by the immunoSEQ multiplex PCR assay. The multiplex PCR relied on a mix of 60 forward primers for TCR Vbeta segments and 13 reverse primers for TCR Jbeta segments. The table comes from immuneACCESS by way of TCRdb, which keeps in-frame sequences with V and J called. Part of the clones is missing from these tables; in studies checked, under half for an unresolved V gene and the rest for unknown reasons. Present in this sample are some 160,000 clones, roughly 80% of which were seen just once. The top ten hold roughly 8% of the sample. Sequenced material: PBMCs. The origin of the receptors is a male donor in good health and CMV-seropositive.

V gene TRBV30 combines with J gene TRBJ2-3; 7 nucleotides align to TRBD2. The CDR3 is 15 amino acids. Germline CDR1 reads GTSNPN; CDR2 reads SVGIG (reference sequence). The ends lost 0 bases at V and 0 bases at J; junction bases unmatched: 3. The CDR3 protein is CAWSVLGGSTDTQYF. CDR3 DNA: TGTGCCTGGAGTGTACTCGGGGGGAGCACAGATACGCAGTATTTT.

This chain connects TRBV7-2 to TRBJ2-7, with 9 bases identical to TRBD1. The CDR3 runs to 14 residues. Trimming at V came to 5 bases and at J to 3 bases, leaving 5 bases not matched to a gene. Per the germline V gene, CDR1 is SGHTA and CDR2 is FQGNSA. The CDR3 spells CASSPGQGYYEQYF. CDR3 bases: TGTGCCAGCAGCCCGGGACAGGGCTACTACGAGCAGTACTTC.

This clone was counted once. V and J are TRBV9 and TRBJ2-2; D is perhaps TRBD1 (5 bases). Trimming removed 1 base at V and 1 base at J, with 20 bases between. CDR1 is SGDLS, CDR2 YYNGEE, per germline. This CDR3 is built from 19 residues. The CDR3 region is CASSVYDSSLLLNTGELFF. The CDR3 DNA sequence: TGTGCCAGCAGCGTATACGACAGCTCGCTACTCTTGAACACCGGGGAGCTGTTTTTT.